This T cell receptor (beta chain) was sequenced during a study of cytomegalovirus exposure and HLA in healthy donors. In the case of this clone: Antigen unknown.

Regarding the study as a whole: Fewer N-insertions (relative to the approximately 700-donor mean) were reportedly seen in an Asian-associated ancestry cluster in a later analysis. A later analysis associated about 18,000 TCR beta sequences with HLA alleles at a 0.05 false discovery rate. Clonal expansion, a later analysis showed, was greater in HLA-associated TCR beta chains than in equally common others. It was reported that the classifier diagnosed cytomegalovirus status with high specificity and sensitivity in both the original and validation cohorts.

Researchers ran the PCR with 60 Vbeta and 13 Jbeta primers. Sequencing used immunoSEQ multiplex PCR; TCRdb keeps in-frame clones, though not all of them. This table has under 200,000 clones, around 83% appearing once. The receptor's source is a woman aged 18-29 years in good health and CMV-seronegative. Sequencing input: PBMCs.

This chain's CDR3 is CSVNWAGNFQETQYF. The CDR3 region has the DNA TGCAGCGTTAATTGGGCAGGGAATTTCCAAGAGACCCAGTACTTC. The V call is TRBV29-1, the J call TRBJ2-5; tentatively, D is TRBD1 (5 bases). The CDR3 consists of 15 residues. V lost 5 bases and J lost 1, with 17 bases in between. Germline V gives CDR1 SQVTM, CDR2 ANQGSEA. The whole variable domain, filled in from reference TRBV29-1 and TRBJ2-5, reads SAVISQKPSRDICQRGTSLTIQCQVDSQVTMMFWYRQQPGQSLTLIATANQGSEATYESGFVIDKFPISRPNLTFSTLTVSNMSPEDSSIYLCSVNWAGNFQETQYFGPGTRLLVL.